Included here is one T cell receptor (beta chain) sequence, with context. The data were taken from a study of radiotherapy plus CTLA-4 blockade in lung cancer. Measured with immunoSEQ multiplex PCR; TCRdb has only the in-frame clones, and not every one. The table has more than 40,000 clones, approximately 78% seen once. CDR3 length: 14 residues. V was trimmed by 5 bases and J by 0 bases, leaving 10 bases between them. Germline CDR1 reads LNHNV; CDR2 reads YYDKDF (reference sequence). This clonotype originated in a human donor with non-small cell lung cancer who had stable disease on radiotherapy plus ipilimumab. The specimen was peripheral blood, collected from a patient treated with radiotherapy plus ipilimumab. The chain combines TRBV15 with TRBJ2-5; weak D call: TRBD1 (5 bases). The CDR3 region has the DNA TGTGCCACCAGCCCCCGGACAAACCAAGAGACCCAGTACTTC. It specifies CATSPRTNQETQYF.